A single sample gave rise to the 15 T cell receptor beta chains below, sequenced in a study of post-analysis software for immune sequencing data. The study's findings and limits: In patients, TRBV5-6, TRBV5-1 and TRBV20-1 belonged to several TRBV segments found more frequently than in controls.

Built from TCR beta cDNA, the libraries had unique molecular identifiers in them. TCRdb recomputed calls from the PCR reads with MiXCR, one row per CDR3 protein. This table has almost 700,000 distinct CDR3 sequences, approximately 59% appearing once. These TCRs are of unknown antigen specificity. The specimen sequenced was blood. The receptor source for this set is a girl aged 2 to 10 with multiple sclerosis.

This clonotype was counted only a few times. This chain uses TRBV7-9 with TRBJ2-1; D call uncertain. The germline gives CDR1 SEHNR, CDR2 FQNEAQ (reference sequence). This CDR3 spans 16 amino acids. Trimming took 1 base from V and 0 from J, leaving 10 bases between them. The CDR3 sequence: CASSLVRESSYNEQFF. CDR3 in DNA: TGTGCCAGCAGCTTAGTCCGCGAGAGCTCCTACAATGAGCAGTTCTTC.

This chain links TRBV2 with TRBJ2-3; no clear D. The CDR3 is made up of 18 amino acids. V was cut by 7 bases and J by 1 base, with 24 bases left in between. Per the germline V gene, CDR1 is SNHLY and CDR2 is FYNNEI. The CDR3 reads CASTPEFRLTIRTDTQYF. In DNA, the CDR3 is TGTGCCAGCACCCCCGAATTTCGTCTCACGATACGCACAGATACGCAGTATTTT.

This clonotype was recorded a few times. This chain connects TRBV20-1 to TRBJ2-3; no definite D call. The CDR3 is made up of 15 amino acids. Germline-derived CDR1 and CDR2 are DFQATT and SNEGSKA (reference sequence). The V and J ends lost 3 bases and 0 bases respectively, with 13 bases between them. CDR3 protein: CSARDPRTSTDTQYF. The CDR3, as DNA: TGCAGTGCTAGGGACCCCCGAACTAGCACAGATACGCAGTATTTT.

The chain joins TRBV20-1 to TRBJ2-7; the match to TRBD1 covers 7 bases. This CDR3 is 13 amino acids long. Trimming cost V 5 bases and J 0 bases; bases outside gene matches: 4. CDR1 is DFQATT, CDR2 SNEGSKA, per germline (reference sequence). CDR3 region: CSAAGTDSYEQYF. CDR3 nucleotide sequence: TGCAGTGCTGCCGGGACAGACTCCTACGAGCAGTACTTC.

The genes are TRBV5-1 and TRBJ1-2; a weak D match, TRBD1 (6 bases). V lost 4 bases and J lost 4, with 14 bases in between. The CDR3 runs to 14 residues. Per the germline V gene, CDR1 is SGHRS and CDR2 is YFSETQ. This chain's CDR3 is CASSAGQPTYGYTF. As DNA, the CDR3 is TGCGCCAGCAGCGCCGGACAGCCGACCTATGGCTACACCTTC. The full variable domain, rest sourced from reference TRBV5-1 and TRBJ1-2, is KAGVTQTPRYLIKTRGQQVTLSCSPISGHRSVSWYQQTPGQGLQFLFEYFSETQRNKGNFPGRFSGRQFSNSRSEMNVSTLELGDSALYLCASSAGQPTYGYTFGSGTRLTVV.

To note about this clonotype: Mismatch with germline at one junction end may stem from a read error. The V and J genes are TRBV5-1 and TRBJ1-2; TRBD1 matches 8 bases. The CDR3 is 16 amino acids. Germline assignment: CDR1 SGHRS and CDR2 YFSETQ. In nucleotides, the CDR3 is TGCGCCAGCATCTTGGAGGCAGGGGGCAATCTGCGTGGCTACACCTTC. Translating it yields CASILEAGGNLRGYTF.

The chain links TRBV15 to TRBJ2-1; unclear D gene. Trimming took 3 bases from V and 8 from J, leaving 14 bases between them. The germline CDR1 and CDR2 sequences are LNHNV and YYDKDF (reference sequence). The CDR3 runs 14 residues. The CDR3 bases are TGTGCCACCAGCAGCCGATCTATTCGCGATGAGCAGTTCTTC. Its protein is CATSSRSIRDEQFF.

The chain combines TRBV19 with TRBJ2-5; D perhaps matches TRBD1 (5 bases). Germline values: CDR1 LNHDA, CDR2 SQIVND (reference sequence). CDR3 length: 15 amino acids. Trimming stripped 6 bases from V and 0 bases from J, with 14 bases between. The CDR3 sequence: CASSLPGADQETQYF. The CDR3 nucleotides read TGTGCCAGTAGCCTTCCTGGGGCGGACCAAGAGACCCAGTACTTC.

The V and J genes are TRBV7-8 and TRBJ2-3, with D perhaps matching TRBD2 (7 bases). V was trimmed by 2 bases and J by 4 bases, leaving 13 bases between them. Germline CDR1 SGHVS, CDR2 FQNEAQ. CDR3 length: 15 amino acids. CDR3 sequence: CASSLFGRGADTQYF. CDR3 nucleotide sequence: TGTGCCAGCAGCTTATTTGGGAGGGGGGCAGATACGCAGTATTTT.

The chain has TRBV20-1 and TRBJ2-1; D ambiguous. The CDR3 length is 16 residues. V was trimmed by 3 bases and J by 3 bases, leaving 18 bases between them. The V gene's germline CDR1 is DFQATT and CDR2 SNEGSKA (reference sequence). CDR3 nucleotides: TGCAGTGCTAGGGACCTAGTGGCTAGGTTCTACAATGAGCAGTTCTTC. Amino acid sequence: CSARDLVARFYNEQFF.

The chain is built from TRBV6-6 and TRBJ2-4, with 8 bases lining up with TRBD2. CDR1 and CDR2 (germline): MNHNY, SVGAGI (reference sequence). V trimming: 4 bases; J trimming: 1 base; junction bases outside the gene matches: 6. CDR3 length: 16 amino acids. The CDR3 DNA sequence: TGTGCCAGCAGTTTCATTAGCGGGAAGGCCAAAAACATTCAGTACTTC. The encoded protein is CASSFISGKAKNIQYF.

V usage is TRBV30 and J usage is TRBJ2-5, with D tentatively TRBD2 (5 bases). The J call may be incorrect, as the DNA end agrees better with TRBJ2-7. Germline V CDR1 and CDR2: GTSNPN, SVGIG (reference sequence). The CDR3 has 13 amino acids. CDR3 sequence reads: CAWTDSSLGEQYF. DNA of the CDR3: TGTGCCTGGACGGACTCCTCGCTGGGCGAGCAGTACTTC.

The rearrangement joins TRBV28 to TRBJ2-3; the D gene is possibly TRBD1 (6 bases). The CDR3 has 14 residues. Trimming cost V 6 bases and J 0 bases, with 10 bases left between them. Germline CDR1 MDHEN, CDR2 SYDVKM. CDR3 DNA: TGTGCCAGCAGGACCGGACAGAGCACAGATACGCAGTATTTT. Its translation: CASRTGQSTDTQYF.

This clonotype came up once. The chain uses TRBV2 and TRBJ1-2; the D is unclear. CDR1 and CDR2 from the germline V gene are SNHLY and FYNNEI. V was pared by 7 bases and J by 3 bases, with 9 bases between. This CDR3 spans 12 amino acids. The CDR3 nucleotides are TGTGCCAGCACGTCCGGCCACTATGGCTACACCTTC. It specifies CASTSGHYGYTF.

The chain has TRBV12-3 or TRBV12-4 and TRBJ2-3; 7 positions agree with TRBD1. V trimming: 5 bases; J trimming: 2 bases; junction bases outside the gene matches: 4. CDR3 length equals 14 residues. CDR3 loop: CASSDGTVTDTQYF. The CDR3 DNA follows: TGTGCCAGCAGTGACGGGACAGTCACAGATACGCAGTATTTT.